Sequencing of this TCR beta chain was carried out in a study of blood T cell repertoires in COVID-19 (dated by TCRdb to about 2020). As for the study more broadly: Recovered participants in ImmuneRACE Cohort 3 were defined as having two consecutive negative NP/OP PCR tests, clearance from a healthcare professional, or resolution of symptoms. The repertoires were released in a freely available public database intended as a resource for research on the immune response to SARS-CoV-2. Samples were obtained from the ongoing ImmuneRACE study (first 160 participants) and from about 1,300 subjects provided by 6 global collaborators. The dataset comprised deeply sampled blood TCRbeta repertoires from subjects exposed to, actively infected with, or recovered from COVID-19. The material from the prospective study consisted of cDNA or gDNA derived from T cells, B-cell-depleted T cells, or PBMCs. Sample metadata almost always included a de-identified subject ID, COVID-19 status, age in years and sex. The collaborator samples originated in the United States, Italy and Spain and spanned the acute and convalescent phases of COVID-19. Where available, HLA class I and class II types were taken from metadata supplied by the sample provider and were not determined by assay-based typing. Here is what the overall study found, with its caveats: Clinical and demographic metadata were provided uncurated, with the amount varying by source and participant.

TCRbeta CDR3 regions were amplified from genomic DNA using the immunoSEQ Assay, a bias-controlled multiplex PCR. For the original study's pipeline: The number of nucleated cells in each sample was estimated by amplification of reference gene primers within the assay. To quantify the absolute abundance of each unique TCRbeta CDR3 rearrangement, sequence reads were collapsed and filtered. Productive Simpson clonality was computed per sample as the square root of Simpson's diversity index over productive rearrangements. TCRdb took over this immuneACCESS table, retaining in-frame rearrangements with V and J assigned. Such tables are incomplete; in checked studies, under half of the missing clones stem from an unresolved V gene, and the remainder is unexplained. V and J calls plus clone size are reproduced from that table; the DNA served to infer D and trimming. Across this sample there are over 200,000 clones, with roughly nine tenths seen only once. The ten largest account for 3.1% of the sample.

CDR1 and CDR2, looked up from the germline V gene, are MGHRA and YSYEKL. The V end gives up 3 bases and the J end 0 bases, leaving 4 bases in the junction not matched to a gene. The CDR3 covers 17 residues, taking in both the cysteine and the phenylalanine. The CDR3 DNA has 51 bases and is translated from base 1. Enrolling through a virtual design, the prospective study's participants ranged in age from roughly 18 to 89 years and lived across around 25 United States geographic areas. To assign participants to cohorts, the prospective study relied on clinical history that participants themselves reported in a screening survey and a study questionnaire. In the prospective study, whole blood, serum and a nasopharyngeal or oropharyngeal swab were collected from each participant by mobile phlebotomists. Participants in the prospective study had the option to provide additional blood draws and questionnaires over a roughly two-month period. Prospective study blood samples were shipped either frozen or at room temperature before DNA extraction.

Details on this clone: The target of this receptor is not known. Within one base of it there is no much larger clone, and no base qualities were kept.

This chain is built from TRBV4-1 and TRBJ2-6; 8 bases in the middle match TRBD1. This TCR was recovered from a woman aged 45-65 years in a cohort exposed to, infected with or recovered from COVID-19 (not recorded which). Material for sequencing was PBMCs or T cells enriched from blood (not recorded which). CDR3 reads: CASSHWTGSSGANVLTF. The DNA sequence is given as TGCGCCAGCAGCCACTGGACAGGGAGCTCTGGGGCCAACGTCCTGACTTTC.